The 21 T cell receptor beta chains reported below all come from one sample, sequenced in a study of Ad26.COV2.S vaccination and SARS-CoV-2 variants. Treatment indicated: some 20 received Ad26.COV2.S at low or high dose, single or two shots; roughly 5 received placebo; per-sample allocation not given. Collection of the samples took place on day 63 after the first injection of vaccine or placebo. Only in-frame clones appear in the TCRdb table, and some are missing; sequencing was by immunoSEQ multiplex PCR. In the table there are about 350,000 clones, around 89% of which are singletons. Sequenced material: peripheral blood, taken in a trial of Ad26.COV2.S vaccine versus placebo. Source of these receptors: a person between 18 and 65 years old who received the Ad26.COV2.S COVID-19 vaccine or a placebo.

The chain couples TRBV11-2 to TRBJ1-4, with D possibly being TRBD1 (5 bases). Germline loops: CDR1 SGHAT, CDR2 FQNNGV. This CDR3 comprises 16 residues. Trimming cost V 5 bases and J 7 bases, with 20 bases left between them. The CDR3 coding sequence is TGTGCCAGCAGCCCTGGTCGGGGGGGATTCCGTGAAAAACTGTTTTTT. This translates into CASSPGRGGFREKLFF.

DNA of the CDR3: TGTGCCAGCAGTTACTCTAGCGGGATGAACACTGAAGCTTTCTTT. Its translation: CASSYSSGMNTEAFF. This rearrangement joins TRBV6-5 to TRBJ1-1; D is uncertain. The V and J ends lost 0 bases and 0 bases respectively, with 8 bases between them. The CDR3 runs 15 residues. Per germline, CDR1 MNHEY and CDR2 SVGAGI.

The genes are TRBV5-4 and TRBJ2-1; 12 nucleotides align to TRBD2. Germline V gene data show CDR1 as SGHNT and CDR2 as YYREEE (reference sequence). The CDR3 is 15 residues long. The V and J ends lost 0 bases and 7 bases, in that order; junction bases with no gene match: 2. DNA for the CDR3: TGTGCCAGCAGCTTGGGACTAGCGGGGGCTAATGAGCAGTTCTTC. Amino acid sequence: CASSLGLAGANEQFF.

As DNA, the CDR3 is TGTGCCAGCAGTTCGGGACGGCGGAACTCTGGAAACACCATATATTTT. Residues: CASSSGRRNSGNTIYF. V gene TRBV7-6 combines with J gene TRBJ1-3; possibly TRBD1 for D (5 bases). Trimming stripped 6 bases from V and 0 bases from J, with 15 bases between. The length of the CDR3 is 16 residues. CDR1 and CDR2 from the germline V gene are SGHVS and FNYEAQ.

The chain employs TRBV27 and TRBJ2-1; no definite D call. The CDR3 is 15 amino acids. V was trimmed by 5 bases and J by 0 bases, leaving 11 bases between them. The germline V gene has CDR1 MNHEY and CDR2 SMNVEV (reference sequence). In DNA form, the CDR3 reads TGTGCCAGCAGTCCACGGGTTGGCTCCTACAATGAGCAGTTCTTC. It is translated as CASSPRVGSYNEQFF.

The chain recombines TRBV2 with TRBJ2-6; unclear D gene. V was trimmed by 2 bases and J by 0 bases, leaving 5 bases between them. CDR3 length equals 15 residues. Per the germline V gene, CDR1 is SNHLY and CDR2 is FYNNEI. CDR3 nucleotides: TGTGCCAGCAGTGAATCGGACTCTGGGGCCAACGTCCTGACTTTC. This sequence encodes CASSESDSGANVLTF.

The rearrangement joins TRBV7-5 to TRBJ2-1; TRBD2, the table's D call, lacks a check against the DNA. TRBV7-5 constitutes a pseudogene. CDR3 size: 16 residues. CDR3 sequence (DNA): TGTGCCAGAAGCTTAGGGATGGGCGGGGGATGGGATGAGCAGTTCTTC. It specifies CARSLGMGGGWDEQFF.

This CDR3 reads CASSLGSASTEAFF. The CDR3 DNA reads TGCGCCAGCAGCTTGGGCAGTGCCAGCACTGAAGCTTTCTTT. The rearrangement uses TRBV5-1 and TRBJ1-1; D uncertain. V gave up 0 bases and J gave up 4 bases, with 10 bases separating them. The CDR3 runs 14 residues. Germline CDR1 is SGHRS and CDR2 is YFSETQ.

The chain recombines TRBV4-3 with TRBJ2-7; a weak D match, TRBD1 (6 bases). The CDR3 runs 15 residues. The ends were cut back, 5 bases at V and 0 bases at J, with 14 bases in the middle. Germline V gene sequence: CDR1 LGHNA, CDR2 YSLEER. CDR3 region: CASSYNREISYEQYF. CDR3 in DNA: TGCGCCAGCAGCTACAACAGGGAAATCTCCTACGAGCAGTACTTC.

The chain carries TRBV4-1 and TRBJ2-1; no reliable D call. CDR1 is MGHRA and CDR2 is YSYEKL in the germline V gene. The length of the CDR3 is 14 residues. Trimming left V 0 bases short and J 8 bases short, with 11 bases between. Here the CDR3 reads CASSQDRARYEQFF. CDR3 coding DNA: TGCGCCAGCAGCCAAGATCGGGCTAGATATGAGCAGTTCTTC.

The chain combines TRBV19 with TRBJ2-3; D is unclear. Trimming took 3 bases from V and 0 from J, leaving 7 bases between them. The CDR3 is 14 residues long. CDR1 LNHDA and CDR2 SQIVND come from the germline V gene (reference sequence). In DNA form, the CDR3 reads TGTGCCAGTAGTATTATGGTTAGCACAGATACGCAGTATTTT. Residues: CASSIMVSTDTQYF. Combining the CDR3 with reference TRBV19 and TRBJ2-3 gives the whole variable domain DGGITQSPKYLFRKEGQNVTLSCEQNLNHDAMYWYRQDPGQGLRLIYYSQIVNDFQKGDIAEGYSVSREKKESFPLTVTSAQKNPTAFYLCASSIMVSTDTQYFGPGTRLTVL.

The chain recombines TRBV2 with TRBJ1-5; a possible D gene is TRBD1 (6 bases). Deletions cut 7 bases from V and 0 bases from J, with 13 bases between. This CDR3 contains 15 residues. The germline V gene encodes CDR1 SNHLY and CDR2 FYNNEI. In DNA, the CDR3 is TGTGCCAGCACTAACAGGGATAATAGCAATCAGCCCCAGCATTTT. Translated, it gives CASTNRDNSNQPQHF.

The genes are TRBV19 and TRBJ1-1; D might be TRBD1 (6 bases). V dropped 3 bases and J dropped 4 bases, with 9 bases sitting between them. The CDR3 totals 13 residues. CDR1 is LNHDA, CDR2 SQIVND, per germline (reference sequence). DNA of the CDR3: TGTGCCAGTAGTATCGCACAGGGCACTGAAGCTTTCTTT. It encodes CASSIAQGTEAFF.

This chain links TRBV11-2 with TRBJ1-1; D gene ambiguous. Germline CDR1 SGHAT, CDR2 FQNNGV. Trimming stripped 4 bases from V and 5 bases from J, with 8 bases between. This CDR3 is built from 12 residues. The chain's CDR3 is CASSSLSTEAFF. The CDR3 DNA is TGTGCCAGCAGCTCCCTTTCTACTGAAGCTTTCTTT.

CDR3 in amino acids: CASSSNNEQFF. The CDR3 region has the DNA TGTGCCAGCAGCTCAAACAATGAGCAGTTCTTC. The rearrangement joins TRBV7-8 to TRBJ2-1, with D unresolved. V lost 4 bases, J lost 5 bases, and 3 bases lay in between. This CDR3 has 11 residues. The germline gives CDR1 SGHVS, CDR2 FQNEAQ.

A single count supports this clone. The chain is built from TRBV29-1 and TRBJ2-5; TRBD1 might be the D (6 bases). Germline V gives CDR1 SQVTM, CDR2 ANQGSEA. There are 15 residues in the CDR3. The V end lost 3 bases, the J end lost 4 bases, and 18 bases lay between the germline ends. Here the CDR3 reads CSVEGFGGFVETQYF. CDR3 nucleotides: TGCAGCGTTGAGGGATTTGGGGGCTTTGTAGAGACCCAGTACTTC.

This chain uses TRBV7-9 with TRBJ2-1; TRBD2 agrees at 8 bases. The germline V gene has CDR1 SEHNR and CDR2 FQNEAQ (reference sequence). The CDR3 is made up of 15 amino acids. Trimming at V came to 0 bases and at J to 2 bases, leaving 0 bases not matched to a gene. Written as DNA, the CDR3 is TGTGCCAGCAGCTTAGCACTAGCGGCCTACAATGAGCAGTTCTTC. Its protein is CASSLALAAYNEQFF.

The rearrangement links TRBV5-1 to TRBJ1-4; D not certain. With 2 bases removed from V and 5 bases from J, the gap between germline ends came to 10 bases. The V gene's germline CDR1 is SGHRS and CDR2 YFSETQ. The length of the CDR3 is 14 residues. The CDR3 bases are TGCGCCAGCAGCTTTACGGGTAAAAATGAAAAACTGTTTTTT. Amino acid sequence: CASSFTGKNEKLFF.

The chain uses TRBV5-6 and TRBJ2-7; 9 bases are shared with TRBD1. V gave up 4 bases and J gave up 4 bases; unmatched junction bases: 6. This CDR3 contains 14 residues. The V gene's germline CDR1 is SGHDT and CDR2 YYEEEE. The DNA for the CDR3 is TGTGCCAGCAGCGAGACAGGGGGAGGTTACGAGCAGTACTTC. Its translation: CASSETGGGYEQYF.

The chain couples TRBV5-1 to TRBJ1-1; D remains unclear. CDR3 size: 15 residues. The germline V and J ends were trimmed by 4 bases and 1 base, with 14 bases remaining between them. CDR1 and CDR2 from the germline V gene are SGHRS and YFSETQ. The CDR3, as DNA: TGCGCCAGCAGCCATGACCCAACTAAGAACACTGAAGCTTTCTTT. Translated, it gives CASSHDPTKNTEAFF.

This rearrangement joins TRBV5-6 to TRBJ2-3, with a weak D call TRBD2 (6 bases). Germline V gene sequence: CDR1 SGHDT, CDR2 YYEEEE. With 5 bases removed from V and 0 bases from J, the gap between germline ends came to 13 bases. This CDR3 contains 15 residues. The CDR3 bases are TGTGCCAGCAGAGGTGCGGGACTTAGCACAGATACGCAGTATTTT. It codes for CASRGAGLSTDTQYF.